This is a list of T cell receptor beta chains from one sample in a study of T cells in Graves' hyperthyroidism and ophthalmopathy. MiXCR, applied by TCRdb to the multiplex PCR reads, yields one record per CDR3 protein. The sample includes a few hundred thousand distinct CDR3 sequences, 15% to 20% seen only once; the top ten take roughly 40%. Sequenced input: blood. These receptors came from a man in his forties or fifties with Graves' ophthalmopathy. The CDR3 runs from the conserved cysteine through the conserved F or W. The D gene is left open where the match is weak. The size of a clone is reported for some rows only, either as once, few or many, or as a class for expanded clones.

d_gene: .; j_gene: TRBJ1-1; v_gene: TRBV18; abundance: many; CDR3nt: TGTGCCAGCTCAGATGCTCAGGGAGTCACTGAAGCTTTCTTT; CDR3aa: CASSDAQGVTEAFF
d_gene: .; j_gene: TRBJ1-5; v_gene: TRBV15; abundance: .; CDR3nt: TGTGCCACCAGCAGAGAGGGCAATCAGCCCCAGCATTTT; CDR3aa: CATSREGNQPQHF
d_gene: TRBD1; j_gene: TRBJ1-2; v_gene: TRBV10-1; abundance: .; CDR3nt: TGCGCCAGCAGGACGTATCAGGGGGGTGGCTACACCTTC; CDR3aa: CASRTYQGGGYTF
d_gene: .; j_gene: TRBJ2-4; v_gene: TRBV10-3; abundance: few; CDR3nt: TGTGCCATCAGCGAACGGGACATGGGGGACATTCAGTACTTC; CDR3aa: CAISERDMGDIQYF
d_gene: .; j_gene: TRBJ1-2; v_gene: TRBV27; abundance: few; CDR3nt: TGTGCCAGCAGTTTATCGATCGGGGGGGGCGGCTACACCTTC; CDR3aa: CASSLSIGGGGYTF
d_gene: TRBD1; j_gene: TRBJ1-5; v_gene: TRBV20-1; abundance: .; CDR3nt: TGCAGTGCAAAGGGACAGGGGAATCAGCCCCAGCATTTT; CDR3aa: CSAKGQGNQPQHF
d_gene: TRBD2; j_gene: TRBJ2-1; v_gene: TRBV12-3/TRBV12-4; abundance: many; CDR3nt: TGTGCCAGCAGCCCACTGGCGGGAGGCTACAATGAGCAGTTCTTC; CDR3aa: CASSPLAGGYNEQFF
d_gene: .; j_gene: TRBJ2-1; v_gene: TRBV28; abundance: .; CDR3nt: TGTGCCAGCAGTTCAACTATAGAATACAATGAGCAGTTCTTC; CDR3aa: CASSSTIEYNEQFF
d_gene: TRBD2; j_gene: TRBJ2-2; v_gene: TRBV27; abundance: .; CDR3nt: TGTGCCAGCAGGGCAGCGGGAGGGGGCACCGGGGAGCTGTTTTTT; CDR3aa: CASRAAGGGTGELFF
d_gene: .; j_gene: TRBJ2-6; v_gene: TRBV29-1; abundance: few; CDR3nt: TGCAGCGCGCGTGCCGAGGGAGTACCTGGGGCCAACGTCCTGACTTTC; CDR3aa: CSARAEGVPGANVLTF
d_gene: TRBD1; j_gene: TRBJ1-4; v_gene: TRBV5-1; abundance: .; CDR3nt: TGCGCCAGCTCTTCTGGGTACAGGGGAGGGGAAAAACTGTTTTTT; CDR3aa: CASSSGYRGGEKLFF
d_gene: TRBD1; j_gene: TRBJ2-7; v_gene: TRBV7-8; abundance: many; CDR3nt: TGTGCCAGCAGCTTAGCTCAGGGGACAGGCGAGCAGTACTTC; CDR3aa: CASSLAQGTGEQYF
d_gene: TRBD1; j_gene: TRBJ1-2; v_gene: TRBV30; abundance: few; CDR3nt: TGTGCCTGGAGGGCCACAGGGGGGTATGGCTACACCTTC; CDR3aa: CAWRATGGYGYTF
d_gene: .; j_gene: TRBJ2-1; v_gene: TRBV10-3; abundance: many; CDR3nt: TGTGCCATCAGTGGAGGTAGTTCTGCTCGCCCTACCTACAATGAGCAGTTCTTC; CDR3aa: CAISGGSSARPTYNEQFF
d_gene: .; j_gene: TRBJ1-2; v_gene: TRBV29-1; abundance: .; CDR3nt: TGCAGCGTTGAAGATAAACGTCATGGTGGCTACACCTTC; CDR3aa: CSVEDKRHGGYTF
d_gene: .; j_gene: TRBJ2-7; v_gene: TRBV20-1; abundance: many; CDR3nt: TGCAGTGCTGGGGGTGTGGCGGGCTCCTACGAGCAGTACTTC; CDR3aa: CSAGGVAGSYEQYF
d_gene: TRBD2; j_gene: TRBJ2-7; v_gene: TRBV4-1; abundance: few; CDR3nt: TGCGCCAGCAGCCAAGAGACCGGGACTAGCGGGTTTATTTTCTTGTACGAGCAGTACTTC; CDR3aa: CASSQETGTSGFIFLYEQYF
d_gene: .; j_gene: TRBJ2-7; v_gene: TRBV9; abundance: few; CDR3nt: TGTGCCAGCAGCGGGAGGGGGAGCTCCTACGAGCAGTACTTC; CDR3aa: CASSGRGSSYEQYF
d_gene: .; j_gene: TRBJ2-7; v_gene: TRBV12-3/TRBV12-4; abundance: few; CDR3nt: TGTGCCAGCAGGGAAGATGGACGCCGCTCCTACGAGCAGTACTTC; CDR3aa: CASREDGRRSYEQYF
d_gene: .; j_gene: TRBJ1-5; v_gene: TRBV12-3/TRBV12-4; abundance: many; CDR3nt: TGTGCCAGCAGTCCCGACGATCAGCCCCAGCATTTT; CDR3aa: CASSPDDQPQHF
d_gene: .; j_gene: TRBJ2-1; v_gene: TRBV11-1; abundance: .; CDR3nt: TGTGCCAGCAGTTCCGTCTGGGGAGGTGAGCAGTTCTTC; CDR3aa: CASSSVWGGEQFF
d_gene: .; j_gene: TRBJ2-5; v_gene: TRBV29-1; abundance: few; CDR3nt: TGCAGCGCCGAAGGAACAGCCCAGTACTTC; CDR3aa: CSAEGTAQYF
d_gene: .; j_gene: TRBJ1-4; v_gene: TRBV7-2; abundance: .; CDR3nt: TGTGCCAGCAGATTGGAGGGGGGCAGGGAAAAACTGTTTTTT; CDR3aa: CASRLEGGREKLFF
d_gene: TRBD1; j_gene: TRBJ2-5; v_gene: TRBV11-3; abundance: many; CDR3nt: TGTGCCAGCAGCCGAGGAACTACAGGGGTGGAGACCCAGTACTTC; CDR3aa: CASSRGTTGVETQYF
d_gene: .; j_gene: TRBJ2-7; v_gene: TRBV4-2; abundance: .; CDR3nt: TGTGCCAGCAGTCAACCCGGGACACCCTCCTACGAGCAGTACTTC; CDR3aa: CASSQPGTPSYEQYF
d_gene: TRBD2; j_gene: TRBJ2-1; v_gene: TRBV24-1; abundance: .; CDR3nt: TGTGCCACCAGTGCCTGGACTAGCGGGAGGAATGAGCAGTTCTTC; CDR3aa: CATSAWTSGRNEQFF
d_gene: .; j_gene: TRBJ2-7; v_gene: TRBV6-1; abundance: .; CDR3nt: TGTGCCAGCAGTGAAGTTGAAAGTGGGGCCGGGCGATTTCGGCAGTACTTC; CDR3aa: CASSEVESGAGRFRQYF
d_gene: TRBD1; j_gene: TRBJ1-1; v_gene: TRBV12-3/TRBV12-4; abundance: many; CDR3nt: TGTGCCAGCAGTCAAACAGGGGGGCGCACTGAAGCTTTCTTT; CDR3aa: CASSQTGGRTEAFF